The 21 T cell receptor beta chains below come from one sample, sequenced in a study of cytomegalovirus exposure and HLA in healthy donors. The PCR had 60 Vbeta and 13 Jbeta primers. The protocol was immunoSEQ multiplex PCR, while the TCRdb copy is restricted to in-frame clones and leaves out a portion. The data show about 150,000 clones, with roughly 77% seen just once and approximately 7.7% held by the top ten. Sequencing was done on a sample of PBMCs. All receptors come from a man between 25 and 39 years old in good health and CMV-seropositive.

The V call is TRBV28, the J call TRBJ2-3; 7 bases line up with TRBD1. The CDR3 totals 14 residues. The V segment lost 8 bases and the J segment 1 base; nucleotides outside the gene matches: 6. Germline loops: CDR1 MDHEN, CDR2 SYDVKM. CDR3 sequence (DNA): TGTGCCAGCCATCTAGGGGGCCGCACAGATACGCAGTATTTT. Translation gives CASHLGGRTDTQYF.

The chain couples TRBV6-1 to TRBJ1-5; D might be TRBD1 (5 bases). The CDR3 is made up of 13 amino acids. Trimming removed 4 bases from V and 9 bases from J, with 13 bases in between. Looked up from germline, CDR1 is MNHNS and CDR2 is SASEGT. The CDR3 DNA reads as TGTGCCAGCAGTGTTACCCAAGGGGTGCCCCAGCATTTT. Translating gives CASSVTQGVPQHF.

The gene calls are TRBV28 and TRBJ2-1, with 9 bases aligning to TRBD2. There are 16 residues in the CDR3. Germline CDR1 MDHEN, CDR2 SYDVKM. The V gene end was trimmed by 2 bases and the J gene end by 4 bases; junction bases not matched to a gene: 6. CDR3 in amino acids: CASSLDFSGGYNEQFF. CDR3 DNA sequence: TGTGCCAGCAGTTTAGACTTTAGCGGGGGATACAATGAGCAGTTCTTC.

This clone was picked up one time. The chain recombines TRBV6-5 with TRBJ2-5; perhaps TRBD2 as D (5 bases). Germline CDR1 MNHEY, CDR2 SVGAGI. CDR3 length: 14 amino acids. Trimming stripped 0 bases from V and 4 bases from J, with 9 bases between. The CDR3 is CASSYSSSGETQYF. The CDR3, as DNA: TGTGCCAGCAGTTACTCGAGCAGCGGAGAGACCCAGTACTTC.

The chain joins TRBV15 to TRBJ2-1, with 8 bases that match TRBD2. Losses at the gene ends were 3 bases for V and 7 bases for J; bases not matched to a gene: 11. CDR1 is LNHNV and CDR2 is YYDKDF in the germline V gene (reference sequence). CDR3 length equals 16 residues. This CDR3 reads CATSRELPGLGNEQFF. DNA for the CDR3: TGTGCCACCAGCAGGGAGCTACCGGGACTAGGGAATGAGCAGTTCTTC.

V gene TRBV27 combines with J gene TRBJ2-1; perhaps TRBD2 as D (6 bases). This CDR3 region has 16 residues. The V and J ends lost 6 bases and 6 bases respectively, with 21 bases between them. In germline, CDR1 is MNHEY, CDR2 SMNVEV (reference sequence). The CDR3 protein is CASSPRGGGTGNEQFF. The CDR3, as DNA: TGTGCCAGCAGCCCCCGGGGCGGAGGGACGGGCAATGAGCAGTTCTTC.

Many counts were recorded for this clone. This rearrangement joins TRBV25-1 to TRBJ1-1, with unresolved D. This CDR3 comprises 10 residues. Germline loops: CDR1 MGHDK, CDR2 SYGVNS. V was trimmed by 8 bases and J by 11 bases, leaving 12 bases between them. The CDR3 region has the DNA TGTGCCAGCTTTCAGAAGTTGGCTTTCTTT. Protein product: CASFQKLAFF.

This rearrangement joins TRBV9 to TRBJ1-5, with TRBD1 matching over 10 bases. The trim removed 3 bases at V and 4 bases at J, leaving 10 bases unmatched. The germline gives CDR1 SGDLS, CDR2 YYNGEE. CDR3 size: 17 residues. CDR3 in DNA: TGTGCCAGCAGCGGACCCCCCGACAGGGGGCGAAATCAGCCCCAGCATTTT. Translated, it gives CASSGPPDRGRNQPQHF.

The chain joins TRBV4-3 to TRBJ2-5; D is perhaps TRBD1 (6 bases). CDR3 size: 15 residues. Between the trimmed V and J ends, which lost 5 bases and 5 bases, there was a span of 18 bases. Germline assignment: CDR1 LGHNA and CDR2 YSLEER. The CDR3 DNA reads as TGCGCCAGCAGCTACTGGCAGGGGTTGAGGGAGACCCAGTACTTC. It translates to CASSYWQGLRETQYF.

This rearrangement joins TRBV12-5 to TRBJ2-7; 8 bases line up with TRBD1. From germline, CDR1 is LGHNT and CDR2 FRNRAP. This CDR3 is built from 16 residues. The trim removed 5 bases at V and 3 bases at J, leaving 12 bases unmatched. The CDR3 DNA reads TGTGCTAGTGGTCCCTCATCCGGGACAGGTCTCTACGAGCAGTACTTC. Protein sequence: CASGPSSGTGLYEQYF.

The J gene is TRBJ1-1, the V gene TRBV7-9, with TRBD1 matching over 7 bases. Germline trimming cut 6 bases from V and 4 bases from J; bases unmatched to any gene: 14. Germline CDR1 SEHNR, CDR2 FQNEAQ (reference sequence). CDR3 length: 16 amino acids. The CDR3 DNA reads TGTGCCAGCAGTCCAACTCGGACAGGTTGGAGCACTGAAGCTTTCTTT. Protein product: CASSPTRTGWSTEAFF.

The rearrangement links TRBV5-1 to TRBJ1-3; TRBD1 matches 7 bases. J was trimmed by 0 bases and V by 4 bases; bases with no gene match: 10. From germline, CDR1 is SGHRS and CDR2 YFSETQ. The CDR3 has 17 amino acids. The CDR3 nucleotides read TGCGCCAGCAGCCAGAGGGACAGATACCGCTCTGGAAACACCATATATTTT. Its protein is CASSQRDRYRSGNTIYF.

In nucleotides, the CDR3 is TGTGCCAGCAGCCATAAAACTAGCGGGGGATACGAGCAGTACTTC. It is translated as CASSHKTSGGYEQYF. This chain uses TRBV7-2 with TRBJ2-5; 11 bases are shared with TRBD2. The DNA end favors TRBJ2-7, so the J call may be wrong. Germline values: CDR1 SGHTA, CDR2 FQGNSA. The CDR3 contains 15 residues.

This rearrangement joins TRBV10-2 to TRBJ2-1, with a possible D match to TRBD2 (6 bases). V lost 2 bases, J lost 4 bases, and 9 bases lay in between. Per germline, CDR1 WSHSY and CDR2 SAAADI. The CDR3 loop spans 14 amino acids. This CDR3 is CASSETSSYNEQFF. CDR3 coding DNA: TGCGCCAGCAGTGAGACTAGCTCGTACAATGAGCAGTTCTTC.

The V gene is TRBV28, the J gene TRBJ1-1; 7 nucleotides agree with TRBD1. Germline lookup yields CDR1 MDHEN and CDR2 SYDVKM. Trimming took 3 bases from V and 6 from J; bases not matched to a gene: 7. The CDR3 loop spans 14 amino acids. CDR3 sequence reads: CASSFDRVIAEAFF. The DNA for the CDR3 is TGTGCCAGCAGTTTCGACAGGGTCATCGCTGAAGCTTTCTTT.

This clone was seen once. The chain recombines TRBV4-3 with TRBJ1-1, with a possible D match to TRBD1 (6 bases). CDR3 size: 14 residues. The V end lost 0 bases, the J end lost 4 bases, and 9 bases lay between the germline ends. Germline values: CDR1 LGHNA, CDR2 YSLEER. CDR3 nucleotide sequence: TGCGCCAGCAGCCAAGATCAAGGGGGCACTGAAGCTTTCTTT. Encoded protein: CASSQDQGGTEAFF.

V usage is TRBV11-2 and J usage is TRBJ2-7; 7 nucleotides match TRBD1. From germline, CDR1 is SGHAT and CDR2 FQNNGV. This CDR3 has 13 amino acids. Trimming removed 4 bases from V and 10 bases from J; junction bases left unmatched: 10. The CDR3 DNA reads as TGTGCCAGCAGCTCCCCCCAAACAGGGGATCAGTACTTC. Encoded protein: CASSSPQTGDQYF.

J is TRBJ1-2 and V is TRBV19; TRBD1 agrees at 9 bases. J was trimmed by 1 base and V by 4 bases; bases with no gene match: 4. CDR1 is LNHDA, CDR2 SQIVND, per germline (reference sequence). CDR3 size: 15 residues. DNA of the CDR3: TGTGCCAGTAGTACCGGGACAGGGAATAACTATGGCTACACCTTC. This sequence encodes CASSTGTGNNYGYTF. Based on the CDR3 plus reference TRBV19 and TRBJ1-2, the full variable domain is DGGITQSPKYLFRKEGQNVTLSCEQNLNHDAMYWYRQDPGQGLRLIYYSQIVNDFQKGDIAEGYSVSREKKESFPLTVTSAQKNPTAFYLCASSTGTGNNYGYTFGSGTRLTVV.

The chain carries TRBV4-1 and TRBJ1-5, with a tentative D call TRBD1 (5 bases). V was trimmed by 3 bases and J by 5 bases, leaving 14 bases between them. CDR1 and CDR2 from the germline V gene are MGHRA and YSYEKL. The CDR3 loop spans 15 amino acids. CDR3 DNA: TGCGCCAGCAGCCAGCCAGGGACTAATCATCAGCCCCAGCATTTT. This encodes CASSQPGTNHQPQHF.

V is TRBV28 and J is TRBJ1-1; TRBD1 is a possible D gene (6 bases). V was cut by 1 base and J by 1 base, with 10 bases left in between. The germline gives CDR1 MDHEN, CDR2 SYDVKM. This CDR3 is built from 15 residues. CDR3 sequence (DNA): TGTGCCAGCAGTTTATTTGGGGACAAGAACACTGAAGCTTTCTTT. Protein product: CASSLFGDKNTEAFF.

The chain employs TRBV7-2 and TRBJ1-5, with D hard to call. Looked up from germline, CDR1 is SGHTA and CDR2 is FQGNSA. The CDR3 has 15 amino acids. Trimming removed 1 base from V and 0 bases from J, with 7 bases in between. As DNA, the CDR3 is TGTGCCAGCAGCTTAGAAGCTTATAGCAATCAGCCCCAGCATTTT. Translating gives CASSLEAYSNQPQHF.